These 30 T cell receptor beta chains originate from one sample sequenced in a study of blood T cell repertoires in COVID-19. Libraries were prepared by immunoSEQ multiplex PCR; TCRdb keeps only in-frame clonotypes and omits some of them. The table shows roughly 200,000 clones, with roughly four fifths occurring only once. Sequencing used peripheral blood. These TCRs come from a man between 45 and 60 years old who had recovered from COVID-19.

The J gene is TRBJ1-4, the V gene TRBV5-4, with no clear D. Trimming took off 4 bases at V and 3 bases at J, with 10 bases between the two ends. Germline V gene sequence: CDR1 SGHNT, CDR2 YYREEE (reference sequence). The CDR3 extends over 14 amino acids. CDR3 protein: CASSPRGPNEKLFF. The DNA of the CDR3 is TGTGCCAGCAGCCCCCGCGGGCCTAATGAAAAACTGTTTTTT.

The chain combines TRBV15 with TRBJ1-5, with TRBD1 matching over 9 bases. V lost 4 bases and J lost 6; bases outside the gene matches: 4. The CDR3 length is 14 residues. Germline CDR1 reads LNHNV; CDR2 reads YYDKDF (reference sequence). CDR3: CATSKGQGTQPQHF. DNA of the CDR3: TGTGCCACCAGCAAGGGACAGGGAACTCAGCCCCAGCATTTT.

CDR3 region: CASSIGANSYEQYF. The CDR3, as DNA: TGTGCCAGTAGTATTGGGGCGAACTCCTACGAGCAGTACTTC. V and J are TRBV19 and TRBJ2-7; perhaps TRBD1 as D (5 bases). With 3 bases removed from V and 0 bases from J, the gap between germline ends came to 9 bases. The CDR3 extends over 14 amino acids. Germline V lookup: CDR1 LNHDA, CDR2 SQIVND (reference sequence).

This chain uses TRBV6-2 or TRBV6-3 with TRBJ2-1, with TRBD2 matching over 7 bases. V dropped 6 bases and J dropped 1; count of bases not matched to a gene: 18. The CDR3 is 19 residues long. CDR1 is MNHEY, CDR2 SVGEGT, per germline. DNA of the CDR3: TGTGCCAGCAGCCCAGGGAGGGGAGTAGCGAGACAATCCTACAATGAGCAGTTCTTC. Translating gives CASSPGRGVARQSYNEQFF.

CDR3 region: CASSSDRVNEQYF. DNA for the CDR3: TGTGCCAGCAGCTCTGACAGGGTAAACGAGCAGTACTTC. This rearrangement joins TRBV5-4 to TRBJ2-7; 7 nucleotides match TRBD1. The V segment lost 3 bases and the J segment 5 bases; nucleotides outside the gene matches: 5. The CDR3 has 13 amino acids. Per the germline V gene, CDR1 is SGHNT and CDR2 is YYREEE (reference sequence).

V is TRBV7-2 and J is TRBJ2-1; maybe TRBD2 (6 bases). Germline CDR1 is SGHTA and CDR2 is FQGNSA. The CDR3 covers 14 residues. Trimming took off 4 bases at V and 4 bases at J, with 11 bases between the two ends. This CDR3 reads CASSSTGLYNEQFF. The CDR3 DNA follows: TGTGCCAGCAGCTCAACCGGACTATACAATGAGCAGTTCTTC.

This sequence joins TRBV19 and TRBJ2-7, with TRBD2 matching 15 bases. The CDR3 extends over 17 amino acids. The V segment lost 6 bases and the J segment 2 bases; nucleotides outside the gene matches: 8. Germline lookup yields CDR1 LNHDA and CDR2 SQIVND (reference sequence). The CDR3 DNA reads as TGTGCCAGTAGCGCCGGGACTAGCGGGGGGCCCCCCTACGAGCAGTACTTC. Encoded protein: CASSAGTSGGPPYEQYF.

The CDR3 sequence is CASSDLAGIHMDEQFF. The CDR3 DNA sequence: TGTGCCAGCAGTGATTTAGCGGGAATCCATATGGATGAGCAGTTCTTC. The chain carries TRBV25-1 and TRBJ2-1; 8 positions agree with TRBD2. The germline V gene encodes CDR1 MGHDK and CDR2 SYGVNS. CDR3 length: 16 amino acids. V dropped 3 bases and J dropped 8; count of bases not matched to a gene: 12. The whole variable domain, filled in from reference TRBV25-1 and TRBJ2-1, reads EADIYQTPRYLVIGTGKKITLECSQTMGHDKMYWYQQDPGMELHLIHYSYGVNSTEKGDLSSESTVSRIRTEHFPLTLESARPSHTSQYLCASSDLAGIHMDEQFFGPGTRLTVL.

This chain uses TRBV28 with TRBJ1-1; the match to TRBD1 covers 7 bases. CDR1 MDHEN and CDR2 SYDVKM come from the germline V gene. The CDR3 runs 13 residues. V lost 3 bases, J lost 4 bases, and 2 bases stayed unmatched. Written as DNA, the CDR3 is TGTGCCAGCAGTTTGCAGGGGGGCACTGAAGCTTTCTTT. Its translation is CASSLQGGTEAFF.

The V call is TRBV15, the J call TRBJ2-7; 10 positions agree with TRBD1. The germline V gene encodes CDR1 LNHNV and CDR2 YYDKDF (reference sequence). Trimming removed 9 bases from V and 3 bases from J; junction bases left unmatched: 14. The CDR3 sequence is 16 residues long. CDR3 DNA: TGTGCCACGCAACATAAGACAGGGGGCCGCCTCTACGAGCAGTACTTC. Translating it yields CATQHKTGGRLYEQYF.

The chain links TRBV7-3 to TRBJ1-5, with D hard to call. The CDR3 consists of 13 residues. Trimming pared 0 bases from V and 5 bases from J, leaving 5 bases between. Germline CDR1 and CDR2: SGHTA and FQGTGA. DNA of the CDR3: TGTGCCAGCAGCTTAACCCCAGATCAGCCCCAGCATTTT. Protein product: CASSLTPDQPQHF.

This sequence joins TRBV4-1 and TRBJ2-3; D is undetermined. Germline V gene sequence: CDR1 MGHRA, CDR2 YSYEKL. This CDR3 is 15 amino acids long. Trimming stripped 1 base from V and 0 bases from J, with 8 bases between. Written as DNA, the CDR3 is TGCGCCAGCAGCCAAGTTCAGGTTAGCACAGATACGCAGTATTTT. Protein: CASSQVQVSTDTQYF.

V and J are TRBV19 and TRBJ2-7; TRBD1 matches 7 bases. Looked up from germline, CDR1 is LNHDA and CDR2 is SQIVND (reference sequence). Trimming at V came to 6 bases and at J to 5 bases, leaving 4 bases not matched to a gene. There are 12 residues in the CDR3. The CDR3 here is CASSLDRDEQYF. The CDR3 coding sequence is TGTGCCAGTAGCCTAGACAGGGACGAGCAGTACTTC.

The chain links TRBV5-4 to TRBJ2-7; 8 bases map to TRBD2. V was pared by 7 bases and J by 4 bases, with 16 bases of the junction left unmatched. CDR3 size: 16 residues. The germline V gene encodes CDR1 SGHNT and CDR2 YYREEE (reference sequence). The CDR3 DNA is TGTGCCAGCCACGGAGGGGGGGGGACTAGTCAGTACGAGCAGTACTTC. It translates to CASHGGGGTSQYEQYF. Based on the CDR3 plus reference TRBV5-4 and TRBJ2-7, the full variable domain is ETGVTQSPTHLIKTRGQQVTLRCSSQSGHNTVSWYQQALGQGPQFIFQYYREEENGRGNFPPRFSGLQFPNYSSELNVNALELDDSALYLCASHGGGGTSQYEQYFGPGTRLTVT.

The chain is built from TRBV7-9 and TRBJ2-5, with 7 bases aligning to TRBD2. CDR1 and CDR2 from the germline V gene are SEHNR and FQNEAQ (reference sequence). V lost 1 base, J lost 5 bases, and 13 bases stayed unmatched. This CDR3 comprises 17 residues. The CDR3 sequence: CASSLGDAGGSSETQYF. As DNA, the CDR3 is TGTGCCAGCAGCTTAGGGGATGCAGGCGGGAGTTCGGAGACCCAGTACTTC.

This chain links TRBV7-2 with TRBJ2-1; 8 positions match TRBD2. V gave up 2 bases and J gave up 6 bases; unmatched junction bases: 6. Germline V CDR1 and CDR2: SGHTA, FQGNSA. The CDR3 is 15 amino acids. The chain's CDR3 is CASSLQRELGNEQFF. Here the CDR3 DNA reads TGTGCCAGCAGCTTACAGCGGGAGTTGGGCAATGAGCAGTTCTTC.

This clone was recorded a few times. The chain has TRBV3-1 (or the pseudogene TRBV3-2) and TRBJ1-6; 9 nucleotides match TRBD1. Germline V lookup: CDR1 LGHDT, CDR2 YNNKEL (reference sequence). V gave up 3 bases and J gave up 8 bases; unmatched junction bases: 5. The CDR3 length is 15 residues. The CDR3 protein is CASSQRTGVYSPLHF. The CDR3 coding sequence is TGTGCCAGCAGCCAGAGGACAGGGGTTTATTCACCCCTCCACTTT.

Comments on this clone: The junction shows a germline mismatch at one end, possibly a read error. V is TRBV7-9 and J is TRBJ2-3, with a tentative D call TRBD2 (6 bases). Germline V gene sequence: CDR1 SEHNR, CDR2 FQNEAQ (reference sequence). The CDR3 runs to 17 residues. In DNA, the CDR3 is TGTGCCAGCAGCTCCAGTATGGTAGCGGCGGCCACAGGTACGCAGTATTTT. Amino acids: CASSSSMVAAATGTQYF.

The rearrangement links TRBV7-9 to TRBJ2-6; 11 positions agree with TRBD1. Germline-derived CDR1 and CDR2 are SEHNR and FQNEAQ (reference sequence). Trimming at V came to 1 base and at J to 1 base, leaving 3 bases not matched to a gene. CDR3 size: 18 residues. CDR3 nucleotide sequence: TGTGCCAGCAGCTTAGGCGGGACAGGGGGTTCTGGGGCCAACGTCCTGACTTTC. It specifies CASSLGGTGGSGANVLTF.

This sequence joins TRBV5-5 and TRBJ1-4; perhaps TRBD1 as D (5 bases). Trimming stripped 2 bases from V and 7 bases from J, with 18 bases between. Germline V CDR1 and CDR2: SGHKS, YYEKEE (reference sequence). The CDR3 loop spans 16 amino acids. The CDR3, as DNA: TGTGCCAGCAGCTTTCTTTTCGCGGGGGGAGGTGAAAAACTGTTTTTT. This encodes CASSFLFAGGGEKLFF. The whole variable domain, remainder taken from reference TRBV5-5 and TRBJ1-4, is DAGVTQSPTHLIKTRGQQVTLRCSPISGHKSVSWYQQVLGQGPQFIFQYYEKEERGRGNFPDRFSARQFPNYSSELNVNALLLGDSALYLCASSFLFAGGGEKLFFGSGTQLSVL.

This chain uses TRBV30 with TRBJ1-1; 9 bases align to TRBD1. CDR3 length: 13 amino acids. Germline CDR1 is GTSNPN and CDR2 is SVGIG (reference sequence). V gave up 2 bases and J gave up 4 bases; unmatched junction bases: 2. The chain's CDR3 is CAWSKDRGTEAFF. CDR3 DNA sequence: TGTGCCTGGAGTAAGGACAGGGGCACTGAAGCTTTCTTT.

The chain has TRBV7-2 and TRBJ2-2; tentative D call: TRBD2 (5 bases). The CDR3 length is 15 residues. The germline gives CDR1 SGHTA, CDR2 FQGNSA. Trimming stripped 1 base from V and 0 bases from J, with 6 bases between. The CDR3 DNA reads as TGTGCCAGCAGCTTAGGACTACCGAACACCGGGGAGCTGTTTTTT. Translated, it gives CASSLGLPNTGELFF.

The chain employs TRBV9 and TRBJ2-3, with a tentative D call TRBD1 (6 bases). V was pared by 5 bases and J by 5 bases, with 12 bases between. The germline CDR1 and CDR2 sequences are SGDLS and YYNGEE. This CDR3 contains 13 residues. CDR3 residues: CASSLGGEDTQYF. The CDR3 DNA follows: TGTGCCAGCAGTTTAGGGGGTGAAGATACGCAGTATTTT.

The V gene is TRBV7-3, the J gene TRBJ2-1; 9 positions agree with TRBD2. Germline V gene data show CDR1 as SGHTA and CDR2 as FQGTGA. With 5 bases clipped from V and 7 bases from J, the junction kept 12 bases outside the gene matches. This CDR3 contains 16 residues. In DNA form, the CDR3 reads TGTGCCAGCAGCCCCATAGCCGGGACTAGCTTTAATGAGCAGTTCTTC. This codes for CASSPIAGTSFNEQFF.

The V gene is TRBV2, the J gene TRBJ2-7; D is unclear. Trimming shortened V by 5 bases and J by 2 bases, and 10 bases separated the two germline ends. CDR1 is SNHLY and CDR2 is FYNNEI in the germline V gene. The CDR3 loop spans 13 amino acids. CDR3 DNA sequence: TGTGCCAGCAGTACATTCCAGACCTACGAGCAGTACTTC. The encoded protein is CASSTFQTYEQYF.

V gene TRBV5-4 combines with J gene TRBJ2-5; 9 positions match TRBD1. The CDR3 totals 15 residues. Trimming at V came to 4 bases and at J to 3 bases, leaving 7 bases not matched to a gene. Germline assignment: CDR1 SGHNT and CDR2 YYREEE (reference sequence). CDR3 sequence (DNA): TGTGCCAGCAGCCCACCCACAGGGGGCGAAGAGACCCAGTACTTC. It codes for CASSPPTGGEETQYF.

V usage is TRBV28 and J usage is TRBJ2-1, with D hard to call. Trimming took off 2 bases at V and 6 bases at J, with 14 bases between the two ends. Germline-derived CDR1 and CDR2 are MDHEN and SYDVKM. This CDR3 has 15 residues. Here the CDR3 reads CASSLPLFGLNEQFF. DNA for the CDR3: TGTGCCAGCAGTTTACCCCTTTTCGGTCTCAATGAGCAGTTCTTC.

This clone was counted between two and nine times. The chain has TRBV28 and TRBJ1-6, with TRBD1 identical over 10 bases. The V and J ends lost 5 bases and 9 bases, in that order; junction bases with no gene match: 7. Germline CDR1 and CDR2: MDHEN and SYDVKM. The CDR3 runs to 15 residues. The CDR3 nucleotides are TGTGCCAGCAGTGAAAGACAGGGGGCGGGTTCACCCCTCCACTTT. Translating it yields CASSERQGAGSPLHF.

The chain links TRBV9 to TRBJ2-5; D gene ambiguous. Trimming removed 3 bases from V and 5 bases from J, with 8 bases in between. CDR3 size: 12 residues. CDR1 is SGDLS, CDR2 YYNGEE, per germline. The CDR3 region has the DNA TGTGCCAGCAGCGACACCGGGGAGACCCAGTACTTC. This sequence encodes CASSDTGETQYF.

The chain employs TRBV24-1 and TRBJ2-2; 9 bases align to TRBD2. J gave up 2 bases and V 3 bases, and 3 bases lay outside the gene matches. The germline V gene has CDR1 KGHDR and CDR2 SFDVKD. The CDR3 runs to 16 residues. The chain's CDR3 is CATSDRTSDNTGELFF. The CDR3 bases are TGTGCCACCAGTGATAGGACTAGCGATAACACCGGGGAGCTGTTTTTT.